The clone carrying this T cell receptor beta chain has just one count. The antigen remains unidentified. This record comes from a study of T-cell memory formation after mild COVID-19. Study at large: Clusters of TCRs were largely donor specific.

There are 15 residues in the CDR3. Germline V gene sequence: CDR1 SGDLS, CDR2 YYNGEE. The J segment lost 10 bases and the V segment lost 0 bases, leaving 11 bases of the junction unmatched. Study-wide results and limits: For second-wave clones that peaked at day 37, SARS-CoV-2 specificity went unverified. Researchers report contracting CD4+ clones mostly in CM and EM, with CD8+ clones in EMRA.

The 5'RACE method, run with constant-segment primers, produced TCR alpha and TCR beta cDNA libraries (carrying sample barcodes and UMIs). TCRdb reanalysed the 5' RACE reads using MiXCR and keeps one entry per CDR3 protein. The repertoire has 280,000 or so distinct CDR3 sequences, more than 15% of them found once; the top ten carry about 21%. The specimen was PBMCs or a T cell subset sorted from them (not recorded which). The TCR comes from a man aged 18 to 35 who had mild COVID-19 (a few samples of this study predate the infection). Cell type and time point are not known. The chain links TRBV9 to TRBJ1-1; TRBD1 matches 8 bases. This CDR3 is CASSVGGTGLAPAFF. The CDR3 region has the DNA TGTGCCAGCAGCGTAGGGGGGACAGGCCTAGCTCCAGCTTTCTTT. The full variable domain, its missing parts supplied by reference TRBV9 and TRBJ1-1, is DSGVTQTPKHLITATGQRVTLRCSPRSGDLSVYWYQQSLDQGLQFLIQYYNGEERAKGNILERFSAQQFPDLHSELNLSSLELGDSALYFCASSVGGTGLAPAFFGQGTRLTVV.